Sequencing of this T cell receptor beta chain was carried out in a study of response to subunit inactivated influenza vaccine. General observations from the study: A suggestion made by the authors is that each seasonal influenza vaccination recruits few new T cells.

A few counts support this clonotype. The antigen is undetermined. Trimming took off 7 bases at V and 2 bases at J, with 8 bases between the two ends. CDR1 and CDR2 (germline): ENHRY, SYGVKD. The CDR3 consists of 12 residues. TCRdb re-called the RT-PCR reads through MiXCR, storing one row per CDR3 protein. There are fewer than 750,000 distinct CDR3 sequences in the sample; about 15% occur only once, and around 10% lies in the top ten. Sequencing used PBMCs from blood, obtained 11 to 12 days after vaccination. The TCR comes from a man between 45 and 60 years old who received an inactivated influenza vaccine. The chain employs TRBV10-3 and TRBJ1-2, with D uncertain. The CDR3 DNA reads as TGTGCCATCAAAACGGACAACTATGGCTACACCTTC. It is translated as CAIKTDNYGYTF.